This TCR beta chain stems from a study of blood T cell repertoires in COVID-19. Study details: From the United States, Italy and Spain came samples of acute and convalescent COVID-19.

This clone showed up just a few times. The CDR3 has 14 residues. Germline values: CDR1 SGHDT, CDR2 YYEEEE. J gave up 7 bases and V 4 bases, and 2 bases lay outside the gene matches. Here immunoSEQ multiplex PCR was the method, and the copy in TCRdb shows in-frame clones only, minus some. The table records some 170,000 clones, around 81% of them present only once. This sequence joins TRBV5-6 and TRBJ1-6; 10 positions agree with TRBD1. Material for sequencing was peripheral blood. The receptor was isolated from a man aged 55-75 years with active or convalescent COVID-19. The DNA of the CDR3 is TGTGCCAGCAGCGGGACAGGGGAAAATTCACCCCTCCACTTT. Protein product: CASSGTGENSPLHF.